This TCR beta chain was identified during a study of blood T cell repertoires in COVID-19. On the study more broadly: T cells, B-cell-depleted T cells, or PBMCs provided the cDNA or gDNA that served as material.

Produced via immunoSEQ multiplex PCR; TCRdb's table is partial and in-frame only. The table shows about 68,000 clones, with approximately 90% occurring only once. The germline V and J ends were trimmed by 0 bases and 5 bases, with 6 bases remaining between them. CDR1 and CDR2 (germline): SGDLS, YYNGEE. The CDR3 is 14 amino acids. Specimen: peripheral blood. The rearrangement uses TRBV9 and TRBJ1-6; D unresolved. The origin of this receptor is a woman in her sixties or seventies with active COVID-19. CDR3 sequence: CASSVDSHNSPLHF. DNA for the CDR3: TGTGCCAGCAGCGTAGATAGCCATAATTCACCCCTCCACTTT.